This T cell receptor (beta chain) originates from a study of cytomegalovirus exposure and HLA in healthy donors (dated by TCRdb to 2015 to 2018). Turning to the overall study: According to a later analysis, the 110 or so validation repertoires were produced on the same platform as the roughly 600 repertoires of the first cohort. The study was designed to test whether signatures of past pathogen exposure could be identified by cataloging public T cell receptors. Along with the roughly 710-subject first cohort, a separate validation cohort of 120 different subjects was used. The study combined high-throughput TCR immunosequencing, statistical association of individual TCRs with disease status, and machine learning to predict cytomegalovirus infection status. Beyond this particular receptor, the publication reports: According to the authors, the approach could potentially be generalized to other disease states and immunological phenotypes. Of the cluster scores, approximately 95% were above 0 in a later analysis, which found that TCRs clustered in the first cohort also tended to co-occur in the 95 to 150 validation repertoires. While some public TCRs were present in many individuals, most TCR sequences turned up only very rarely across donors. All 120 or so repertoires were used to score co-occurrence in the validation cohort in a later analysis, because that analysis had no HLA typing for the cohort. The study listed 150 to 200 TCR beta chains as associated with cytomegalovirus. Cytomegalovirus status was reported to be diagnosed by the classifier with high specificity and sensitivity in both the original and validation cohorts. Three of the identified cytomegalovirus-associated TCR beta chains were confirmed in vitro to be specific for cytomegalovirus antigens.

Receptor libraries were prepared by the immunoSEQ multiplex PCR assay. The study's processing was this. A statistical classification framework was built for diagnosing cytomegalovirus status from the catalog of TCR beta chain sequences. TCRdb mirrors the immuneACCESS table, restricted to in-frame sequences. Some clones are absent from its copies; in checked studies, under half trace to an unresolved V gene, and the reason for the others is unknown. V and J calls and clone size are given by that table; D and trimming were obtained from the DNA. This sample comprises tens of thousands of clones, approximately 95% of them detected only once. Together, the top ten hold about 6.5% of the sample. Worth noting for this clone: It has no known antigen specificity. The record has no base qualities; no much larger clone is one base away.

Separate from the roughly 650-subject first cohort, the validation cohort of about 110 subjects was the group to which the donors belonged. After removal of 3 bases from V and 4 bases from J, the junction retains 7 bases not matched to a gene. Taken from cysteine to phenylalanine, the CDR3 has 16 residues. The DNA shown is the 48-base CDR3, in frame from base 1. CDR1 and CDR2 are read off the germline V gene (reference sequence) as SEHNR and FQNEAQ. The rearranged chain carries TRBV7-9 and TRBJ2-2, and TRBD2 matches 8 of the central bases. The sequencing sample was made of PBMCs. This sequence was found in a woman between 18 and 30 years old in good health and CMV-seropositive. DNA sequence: TGTGCCAGCAGCTTGTCAGCGGGAGTGGGCACCGGGGAGCTGTTTTTT. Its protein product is CASSLSAGVGTGELFF.